Below, 31 T cell receptor beta chains from the same sample are listed, as sequenced in a study of blood T cell repertoires in COVID-19. The table came from immunoSEQ multiplex PCR; TCRdb's copy has only in-frame clones and leaves some out. The sample lists over 80,000 clones, 80% to 90% seen once, with nearly 20% in the top ten. Sequenced input: peripheral blood. These receptors all stem from a human donor in a cohort sampled during active COVID-19.

The chain carries TRBV24-1 and TRBJ2-1; 10 bases fit TRBD2. The J segment lost 3 bases and the V segment lost 4 bases, leaving 8 bases of the junction unmatched. Germline V gene data show CDR1 as KGHDR and CDR2 as SFDVKD. The CDR3 spans 17 residues. CDR3 coding DNA: TGTGCCACCAGTGACCAGAGCGGGAGGGGTAACTACAATGAGCAGTTCTTC. Translation: CATSDQSGRGNYNEQFF.

The chain is built from TRBV3-1 (or the pseudogene TRBV3-2) and TRBJ1-5, with TRBD1 identical over 10 bases. The CDR3 length is 15 residues. From germline, CDR1 is LGHDT and CDR2 YNNKEL (reference sequence). V shed 3 bases and J 7 bases; nucleotides not matched to a gene: 6. The CDR3 protein is CASSQGGQGRQPQHF. CDR3 sequence (DNA): TGTGCCAGCAGCCAGGGGGGACAGGGGCGACAGCCCCAGCATTTT.

V gene TRBV7-8 combines with J gene TRBJ2-7; 8 nucleotides line up with TRBD2. The length of the CDR3 is 15 residues. The junction had 10 bases not matched to a gene; V was cut back by 4 bases and J by 5 bases. CDR1 and CDR2 (germline): SGHVS, FQNEAQ. This CDR3 is CASSWTSSRFHEQYF. The CDR3 bases are TGTGCCAGCAGCTGGACTAGCTCCCGGTTCCACGAGCAGTACTTC.

The chain recombines TRBV5-4 with TRBJ1-2; D is ambiguous. Trimming removed 0 bases from V and 6 bases from J, with 12 bases in between. The germline V gene encodes CDR1 SGHNT and CDR2 YYREEE (reference sequence). The CDR3 length is 14 residues. The CDR3, as DNA: TGTGCCAGCAGCTTGGGGCAGGATATGAATGGCTACACCTTC. It codes for CASSLGQDMNGYTF.

CDR3 in DNA: TGTGCCAGCTCACCCAAAACGGGGACAGATACGCAGTATTTT. This sequence encodes CASSPKTGTDTQYF. The V gene is TRBV18, the J gene TRBJ2-3, with D perhaps matching TRBD2 (5 bases). CDR3 length: 14 residues. The V end lost 3 bases, the J end lost 3 bases, and 10 bases lay between the germline ends. Germline-derived CDR1 and CDR2 are KGHSH and LQKENI.

The CDR3 DNA reads TGTGCCAGCAGCCCACTTACGAGGGGGTTGGTAGGAGATACGCAGTATTTT. Residues: CASSPLTRGLVGDTQYF. The chain recombines TRBV7-8 with TRBJ2-3; possibly TRBD1 for D (6 bases). There are 17 residues in the CDR3. The V and J ends lost 5 bases and 5 bases respectively, with 23 bases between them. Germline V CDR1 and CDR2: SGHVS, FQNEAQ.

The CDR3 loop reads CASSLSRNYGYTF. DNA of the CDR3: TGCGCCAGCAGCTTGAGCAGGAACTATGGCTACACCTTC. This chain joins TRBV5-1 and TRBJ1-2, with no clear D. CDR1 is SGHRS, CDR2 YFSETQ, per germline. CDR3 length: 13 amino acids. V was clipped by 1 base and J by 2 bases, with 6 bases between them. The full variable domain, its missing parts supplied by reference TRBV5-1 and TRBJ1-2, is KAGVTQTPRYLIKTRGQQVTLSCSPISGHRSVSWYQQTPGQGLQFLFEYFSETQRNKGNFPGRFSGRQFSNSRSEMNVSTLELGDSALYLCASSLSRNYGYTFGSGTRLTVV.

The V call is TRBV7-2, the J call TRBJ1-4, with 10 positions matching TRBD1. Germline CDR1 SGHTA, CDR2 FQGNSA. This CDR3 has 16 residues. The trim removed 5 bases at V and 7 bases at J, leaving 10 bases unmatched. CDR3 protein: CASSLARQGAGEKLFF. The CDR3 DNA reads as TGTGCCAGCAGCCTCGCCCGACAGGGGGCAGGTGAAAAACTGTTTTTT.

The chain uses TRBV7-2 and TRBJ2-3; D is perhaps TRBD2 (5 bases). This CDR3 contains 15 residues. In germline, CDR1 is SGHTA, CDR2 FQGNSA. Trimming took off 7 bases at V and 2 bases at J, with 16 bases between the two ends. The CDR3 DNA is TGTGCCAGCACCGGCGGACTCCAAGTCACAGATACGCAGTATTTT. Protein sequence: CASTGGLQVTDTQYF.

The J gene is TRBJ2-1, the V gene TRBV4-3; the match to TRBD2 covers 9 bases. V dropped 0 bases and J dropped 7; count of bases not matched to a gene: 4. CDR1 LGHNA and CDR2 YSLEER come from the germline V gene. This CDR3 region has 15 residues. The CDR3 bases are TGCGCCAGCAGCCAAGAGAATAGCGGGAGAAATGAGCAGTTCTTC. Translated: CASSQENSGRNEQFF.

This clone was picked up one time. This rearrangement joins TRBV7-3 to TRBJ2-3; 14 positions agree with TRBD2. V was pared by 5 bases and J by 3 bases, with 7 bases of the junction left unmatched. Germline loops: CDR1 SGHTA, CDR2 FQGTGA. The length of the CDR3 is 17 residues. CDR3 nucleotide sequence: TGTGCCAGCAGCCAGGGACTAGCGGGAGTAGGTACAGATACGCAGTATTTT. Its protein product is CASSQGLAGVGTDTQYF.

CDR3: CASVGSSYNSPLHF. CDR3 coding DNA: TGTGCCAGCGTGGGGAGCTCCTATAATTCACCCCTCCACTTT. The rearrangement links TRBV6-6 to TRBJ1-6; D not certain. CDR1 is MNHNY and CDR2 is SVGAGI in the germline V gene (reference sequence). CDR3 length equals 14 residues. Deletions cut 8 bases from V and 0 bases from J, with 8 bases between.

J is TRBJ2-7 and V is TRBV18; possibly TRBD1 for D (6 bases). CDR3 length: 14 amino acids. From germline, CDR1 is KGHSH and CDR2 LQKENI. Trimming removed 1 base at V and 5 bases at J, with 12 bases between. The CDR3 coding sequence is TGTGCCAGCTCACCACGCAACAGGGCGAACGAGCAGTACTTC. Protein sequence: CASSPRNRANEQYF.

This clone has more than one count but fewer than ten. The chain combines TRBV7-8 with TRBJ1-3; the match to TRBD1 covers 8 bases. The length of the CDR3 is 16 residues. V gave up 3 bases and J gave up 3 bases; unmatched junction bases: 7. Per germline, CDR1 SGHVS and CDR2 FQNEAQ. The chain's CDR3 is CASSFRQGTIGNTIYF. The CDR3 coding sequence is TGTGCCAGCAGCTTTAGACAGGGGACAATTGGAAACACCATATATTTT.

The J gene is TRBJ2-3, the V gene TRBV28; 13 nucleotides line up with TRBD2. The CDR3 spans 14 residues. Germline CDR1 reads MDHEN; CDR2 reads SYDVKM. J lost 10 bases, V lost 6 bases, and 7 bases had no gene match. For the CDR3, the DNA is TGTGCCAGCAGGCGGACTAGCGGGAGTTACGCGCAGTATTTT. Translating gives CASRRTSGSYAQYF. Full variable domain (missing parts from reference TRBV28 and TRBJ2-3): DVKVTQSSRYLVKRTGEKVFLECVQDMDHENMFWYRQDPGLGLRLIYFSYDVKMKEKGDIPEGYSVSREKKERFSLILESASTNQTSMYLCASRRTSGSYAQYFGPGTRLTVL.

The J gene is TRBJ1-1, the V gene TRBV7-2, with D uncertain. CDR1 SGHTA and CDR2 FQGNSA come from the germline V gene. V was cut by 5 bases and J by 0 bases, with 10 bases left in between. This CDR3 contains 14 residues. CDR3 nucleotides: TGTGCCAGCAGCACCCCCGGGATGAACACTGAAGCTTTCTTT. Translation gives CASSTPGMNTEAFF.

The V call is TRBV6-6, the J call TRBJ2-1; possibly TRBD1 for D (5 bases). This CDR3 contains 13 residues. The germline V gene encodes CDR1 MNHNY and CDR2 SVGAGI (reference sequence). V dropped 3 bases and J dropped 4 bases, with 7 bases sitting between them. For the CDR3, the DNA is TGTGCCAGCAGTTATAAGGGGTACAATGAGCAGTTCTTC. Residues: CASSYKGYNEQFF.

The rearrangement links TRBV11-2 to TRBJ2-7; TRBD2 matches at 9 bases. The CDR3 length is 15 residues. The trim removed 6 bases at V and 3 bases at J, leaving 9 bases unmatched. From germline, CDR1 is SGHAT and CDR2 FQNNGV. In nucleotides, the CDR3 is TGTGCCAGCAGAAGGGCTAGCGGGATAAGCTACGAGCAGTACTTC. Protein: CASRRASGISYEQYF. The variable domain in full, completed from reference TRBV11-2 and TRBJ2-7, reads EAGVAQSPRYKIIEKRQSVAFWCNPISGHATLYWYQQILGQGPKLLIQFQNNGVVDDSQLPKDRFSAERLKGVDSTLKIQPAKLEDSAVYLCASRRASGISYEQYFGPGTRLTVT.

This clone was recorded only once. The chain joins TRBV7-2 to TRBJ1-2; TRBD1 aligns across 11 bases. Germline values: CDR1 SGHTA, CDR2 FQGNSA. The V gene end was trimmed by 2 bases and the J gene end by 2 bases; junction bases not matched to a gene: 13. The CDR3 is made up of 19 amino acids. The CDR3 DNA sequence: TGTGCCAGCAGCTTATGGGGGACAGGGGGTAATTTTGGAAACTATGGCTACACCTTC. Protein: CASSLWGTGGNFGNYGYTF.

This clone was found once. This chain uses TRBV7-9 with TRBJ1-1; no definite D call. The V end was cut by 1 base, the J end by 7 bases, with 10 bases between. Germline V CDR1 and CDR2: SEHNR, FQNEAQ (reference sequence). CDR3 size: 13 residues. The CDR3 loop is CASSLDEGGEAFF. CDR3 coding DNA: TGTGCCAGCAGCTTAGACGAGGGAGGTGAAGCTTTCTTT.

The chain couples TRBV14 to TRBJ1-2, with D possibly matching TRBD1 (5 bases). Germline loops: CDR1 SGHDN, CDR2 FVKESK. V was shortened by 0 bases and J by 0 bases, with 5 bases between the two germline ends. This CDR3 is 14 amino acids long. CDR3 DNA: TGTGCCAGCAGCCAAGACAGGGCTAACTATGGCTACACCTTC. Protein product: CASSQDRANYGYTF.

This chain uses TRBV29-1 with TRBJ1-6; 9 nucleotides align to TRBD1. The CDR3 is 13 amino acids. V shed 6 bases, J shed 8 bases, and the junction held 5 bases outside the gene matches. Germline V gives CDR1 SQVTM, CDR2 ANQGSEA. The CDR3 sequence: CSVSQGADSPLHF. The CDR3 bases are TGCAGCGTGTCACAGGGGGCAGATTCACCCCTCCACTTT.

V usage is TRBV7-2 and J usage is TRBJ1-3, with D hard to call. Per the germline V gene, CDR1 is SGHTA and CDR2 is FQGNSA. Deletions cut 2 bases from V and 2 bases from J, with 7 bases between. This CDR3 region has 14 residues. The CDR3 loop reads CASSLRFAGNTIYF. In DNA, the CDR3 is TGTGCCAGCAGCTTACGGTTTGCTGGAAACACCATATATTTT. The complete variable domain, with remaining parts taken from reference TRBV7-2 and TRBJ1-3, reads GAGVSQSPSNKVTEKGKDVELRCDPISGHTALYWYRQSLGQGLEFLIYFQGNSAPDKSGLPSDRFSAERTGGSVSTLTIQRTQQEDSAVYLCASSLRFAGNTIYFGEGSWLTVV.

This clone showed up just a few times. The chain links TRBV5-5 to TRBJ1-2, with D unresolved. Germline V CDR1 and CDR2: SGHKS, YYEKEE (reference sequence). V shed 0 bases and J shed 4 bases, with 4 bases lying between them. The CDR3 runs to 12 residues. The CDR3 protein is CASSLDTYGYTF. The CDR3 bases are TGTGCCAGCAGCTTGGACACCTATGGCTACACCTTC.

V is TRBV6-5 and J is TRBJ2-7; 8 positions match TRBD1. This CDR3 is 15 amino acids long. Germline lookup yields CDR1 MNHEY and CDR2 SVGAGI. The J segment lost 2 bases and the V segment lost 5 bases, leaving 8 bases of the junction unmatched. The CDR3: CASSPRDRQAYEQYF. The CDR3 nucleotides read TGTGCCAGCAGTCCAAGGGACAGGCAAGCCTACGAGCAGTACTTC.

The V gene is TRBV5-6, the J gene TRBJ2-3; no clear D gene. CDR3 size: 13 residues. Germline V gene lookup returns CDR1 SGHDT and CDR2 YYEEEE. V dropped 0 bases and J dropped 5 bases, with 7 bases sitting between them. The CDR3 sequence: CASSLVAVDTQYF. The DNA of the CDR3 is TGTGCCAGCAGCTTGGTTGCGGTAGATACGCAGTATTTT.

The CDR3, as DNA: TGTGCCAGTCAACCGGCTGGGACAGGGGAATACAATGAGCAGTTCTTC. Amino acid sequence: CASQPAGTGEYNEQFF. The V call is TRBV5-4, the J call TRBJ2-1, with 10 nucleotides matching TRBD1. The CDR3 runs to 16 residues. Losses at the gene ends were 8 bases for V and 4 bases for J; bases not matched to a gene: 12. Per the germline V gene, CDR1 is SGHNT and CDR2 is YYREEE (reference sequence).

The V gene is TRBV7-6, the J gene TRBJ2-3; 7 bases align to TRBD1. The germline V gene encodes CDR1 SGHVS and CDR2 FNYEAQ. CDR3 length equals 17 residues. V shed 2 bases and J 8 bases; nucleotides not matched to a gene: 16. The CDR3 reads CASSLWTAGGDLGTQYF. The CDR3 bases are TGTGCCAGCAGCTTATGGACCGCAGGGGGAGATTTGGGTACGCAGTATTTT.

The V call is TRBV27, the J call TRBJ2-2, with a weak D call TRBD1 (5 bases). In germline, CDR1 is MNHEY, CDR2 SMNVEV (reference sequence). The V and J ends lost 0 bases and 5 bases respectively, with 10 bases between them. The length of the CDR3 is 15 residues. Here the CDR3 reads CASSLSPRETGELFF. The CDR3, as DNA: TGTGCCAGCAGTTTATCGCCCAGGGAAACCGGGGAGCTGTTTTTT.

The chain joins TRBV6-5 to TRBJ2-7; TRBD1 aligns across 10 bases. CDR1 MNHEY and CDR2 SVGAGI come from the germline V gene. V shed 7 bases and J 6 bases; nucleotides not matched to a gene: 12. CDR3 length: 15 residues. CDR3 bases: TGTGCCAGCACTCCCTCGGGGACAGGGGCGGGCGAGCAGTACTTC. Translation gives CASTPSGTGAGEQYF.

The chain recombines TRBV9 with TRBJ1-2, with a tentative D call TRBD1 (5 bases). The CDR3 totals 14 residues. The germline gives CDR1 SGDLS, CDR2 YYNGEE. V gave up 2 bases and J gave up 6 bases, with 14 bases separating them. The CDR3 bases are TGTGCCAGCAGCGTCGCTACAGGAATCCATGGCTACACCTTC. This sequence encodes CASSVATGIHGYTF.